These 26 T cell receptor beta chains were sequenced from one sample in a study of cytomegalovirus exposure and HLA in healthy donors. It was with 60 Vbeta and 13 Jbeta primers that the PCR ran. The data were produced by immunoSEQ multiplex PCR, yet TCRdb's version contains in-frame clones alone and is incomplete. The repertoire holds more than 150,000 clones, with around 81% as singletons. The sample taken for sequencing was PBMCs. These receptors all stem from a woman aged 18-29 years in good health and CMV-seropositive.

This sequence joins TRBV7-2 and TRBJ2-7; a weak D match, TRBD1 (5 bases). The CDR3 contains 12 residues. Germline CDR1 reads SGHTA; CDR2 reads FQGNSA. V dropped 3 bases and J dropped 6 bases, with 9 bases sitting between them. CDR3: CASSFQGSEQYV. The CDR3 DNA follows: TGTGCCAGCAGCTTTCAGGGTTCCGAGCAGTACGTC.

The chain employs TRBV14 and TRBJ1-4, with D perhaps TRBD1 (5 bases). The germline V gene encodes CDR1 SGHDN and CDR2 FVKESK. This CDR3 contains 16 residues. Trimming cost V 0 bases and J 8 bases, with 16 bases left between them. CDR3 residues: CASSQDSRGRREKLFF. The CDR3 DNA sequence: TGTGCCAGCAGCCAAGATTCCCGGGGGAGGCGAGAAAAACTGTTTTTT.

As for this clone: At one of its ends the junction is not consistent with the germline gene, which may arise from a read error. The chain has TRBV7-2 and TRBJ2-7, with 10 bases lining up with TRBD1. The CDR3 spans 15 residues. Germline-derived CDR1 and CDR2 are SGHTA and FQGNSA. The CDR3 DNA follows: TGTGCCAGCAGCCGACGGACAGGGGGAGGCTACGAGCAGTCCTTC. Translation: CASSRRTGGGYEQSF.

The chain is built from TRBV11-1 and TRBJ2-5; D not certain. Germline CDR1 is SGHAT and CDR2 is FQDESV (reference sequence). V was trimmed by 5 bases and J by 5 bases, leaving 9 bases between them. The CDR3 covers 12 residues. CDR3 DNA sequence: TGTGCCAGCAGCCAAAACCGGGAGACCCAGTACTTC. The encoded protein is CASSQNRETQYF.

The chain combines TRBV6-6 with TRBJ1-6, with TRBD1 identical over 7 bases. Unmatched junction bases numbered 4, after V lost 5 bases and J lost 3 bases. The CDR3 sequence is 15 residues long. Germline values: CDR1 MNHNY, CDR2 SVGAGI (reference sequence). CDR3 region: CASSGTDRYNSPLHF. CDR3 coding DNA: TGTGCCAGCAGTGGGACAGATCGCTATAATTCACCCCTCCACTTT.

The rearrangement joins TRBV19 to TRBJ2-1; 10 bases agree with TRBD2. The CDR3 is 17 amino acids. CDR1 and CDR2 from the germline V gene are LNHDA and SQIVND (reference sequence). Losses at the gene ends were 5 bases for V and 4 bases for J; bases not matched to a gene: 11. For the CDR3, the DNA is TGTGCCAGTAGTCCGACTCCTAGCGGGGGCAATTACAATGAGCAGTTCTTC. It codes for CASSPTPSGGNYNEQFF. Variable domain in full (rest from reference TRBV19 and TRBJ2-1): DGGITQSPKYLFRKEGQNVTLSCEQNLNHDAMYWYRQDPGQGLRLIYYSQIVNDFQKGDIAEGYSVSREKKESFPLTVTSAQKNPTAFYLCASSPTPSGGNYNEQFFGPGTRLTVL.

Written as DNA, the CDR3 is TGCGCCAGCAGCGGACAGGGGGGTCAATATGGCTACACCTTC. Its protein product is CASSGQGGQYGYTF. The V and J genes are TRBV5-1 and TRBJ1-2; TRBD1 matches at 10 bases. The CDR3 is 14 residues long. Germline CDR1 SGHRS, CDR2 YFSETQ. The V gene end was trimmed by 4 bases and the J gene end by 5 bases; junction bases not matched to a gene: 5.

In its sample, this clone was seen a few times. The chain is built from TRBV28 and TRBJ2-3; 8 nucleotides agree with TRBD2. The CDR3 loop spans 15 amino acids. Trimming removed 6 bases from V and 3 bases from J; junction bases left unmatched: 8. CDR1 is MDHEN, CDR2 SYDVKM, per germline. In DNA form, the CDR3 reads TGTGCCAGCAGCCCCGGAGCGGGGGAAACAGATACGCAGTATTTT. Translation gives CASSPGAGETDTQYF.

The J gene is TRBJ2-5, the V gene TRBV10-1, with 7 bases fitting TRBD1. The end of the DNA is better explained by TRBJ2-7, so the J call may be wrong. The germline gives CDR1 WNHNN, CDR2 SYGVQD (reference sequence). CDR3 size: 18 residues. The CDR3: CASSEYYGFGTETYEQYF. Here the CDR3 DNA reads TGCGCCAGCAGTGAGTATTATGGTTTCGGGACAGAAACCTACGAGCAGTACTTC.

This clone was detected once. The rearrangement links TRBV6-5 to TRBJ2-7; 8 bases fit TRBD1. The V gene end was trimmed by 5 bases and the J gene end by 4 bases; junction bases not matched to a gene: 7. The CDR3 length is 14 residues. The V gene's germline CDR1 is MNHEY and CDR2 SVGAGI. The CDR3 sequence: CASSRDRPGYEQYF. As DNA, the CDR3 is TGTGCCAGCAGTCGGGACAGGCCCGGGTACGAGCAGTACTTC.

V usage is TRBV7-9 and J usage is TRBJ2-5, with 14 bases that match TRBD2. This CDR3 is built from 15 residues. V dropped 4 bases and J dropped 4; count of bases not matched to a gene: 2. The germline gives CDR1 SEHNR, CDR2 FQNEAQ (reference sequence). The CDR3 spells CASSWGLAGAETQYF. In DNA, the CDR3 is TGTGCCAGCAGCTGGGGACTAGCGGGGGCAGAGACCCAGTACTTC.

The chain links TRBV11-3 to TRBJ1-4; 7 bases agree with TRBD1. The CDR3 totals 14 residues. The trim removed 1 base at V and 7 bases at J, leaving 3 bases unmatched. Germline CDR1 and CDR2: SGHNT and YENEEA. The CDR3: CASSLGGQVEKLFF. For the CDR3, the DNA is TGTGCCAGCAGCTTAGGCGGACAGGTTGAAAAACTGTTTTTT.

The genes are TRBV7-2 and TRBJ2-1; maybe TRBD1 (6 bases). Germline V lookup: CDR1 SGHTA, CDR2 FQGNSA. V lost 1 base, J lost 5 bases, and 15 bases lay in between. The CDR3 runs to 16 residues. The CDR3 nucleotides are TGTGCCAGCAGCTTAGAAGACAGGATCAATCACAATGAGCAGTTCTTC. It codes for CASSLEDRINHNEQFF.

This clone has just one count. The chain recombines TRBV27 with TRBJ2-7; tentatively, D is TRBD2 (5 bases). From germline, CDR1 is MNHEY and CDR2 SMNVEV (reference sequence). The CDR3 is 14 amino acids. V was cut by 4 bases and J by 3 bases, with 13 bases left in between. The CDR3 loop is CASSYSRTHYEQYV. Here the CDR3 DNA reads TGTGCCAGCAGTTACTCCCGGACTCACTACGAGCAGTACGTC.

This rearrangement joins TRBV18 to TRBJ2-2; possible D gene TRBD2, 5 bases. Germline CDR1 reads KGHSH; CDR2 reads LQKENI. The CDR3 has 14 residues. V was clipped by 2 bases and J by 7 bases, with 11 bases between them. In nucleotides, the CDR3 is TGTGCCAGCTCACCAACTAGTGGCGGCGGGGAGCTGTTTTTT. It codes for CASSPTSGGGELFF.

This clone was observed once. V usage is TRBV28 and J usage is TRBJ1-5; D not resolved. Deletions cut 5 bases from V and 6 bases from J, with 17 bases between. Germline values: CDR1 MDHEN, CDR2 SYDVKM. This CDR3 contains 15 residues. The CDR3 DNA reads TGTGCCAGCAGTAGCGGAGGCCCGTGGGGTCAGCCCCAGCATTTT. Its protein product is CASSSGGPWGQPQHF. The full variable domain, in which reference TRBV28 and TRBJ1-5 provide the parts outside the CDR3, is DVKVTQSSRYLVKRTGEKVFLECVQDMDHENMFWYRQDPGLGLRLIYFSYDVKMKEKGDIPEGYSVSREKKERFSLILESASTNQTSMYLCASSSGGPWGQPQHFGDGTRLSIL.

This chain uses TRBV20-1 with TRBJ1-1, with unresolved D. The germline V and J ends were trimmed by 6 bases and 1 base, with 6 bases remaining between them. The germline V gene encodes CDR1 DFQATT and CDR2 SNEGSKA (reference sequence). CDR3 length equals 11 residues. The CDR3 protein is CSAEGNTEAFF. Written as DNA, the CDR3 is TGCAGTGCGGAGGGGAACACTGAAGCTTTCTTT.

CDR3 region: CASSQRQDNEAFF. DNA of the CDR3: TGCGCCAGCAGCCAACGACAGGACAATGAAGCTTTCTTT. The genes are TRBV4-1 and TRBJ1-1, with D tentatively TRBD1 (6 bases). V lost 2 bases to trimming and J lost 7 bases, with 11 bases between them. Germline CDR1 reads MGHRA; CDR2 reads YSYEKL. The CDR3 has 13 residues.

The sample holds a few counts of this clone. This sequence joins TRBV29-1 and TRBJ1-3; TRBD1 might be the D (5 bases). The CDR3 is made up of 12 amino acids. With 7 bases removed from V and 7 bases from J, the gap between germline ends came to 14 bases. Per the germline V gene, CDR1 is SQVTM and CDR2 is ANQGSEA. CDR3 region: CSAQGEGNTIYF. The CDR3, as DNA: TGCAGCGCACAAGGGGAGGGGAACACCATATATTTT.

This clone was found once. The CDR3 DNA reads TGTGCCGAGGCCTGGACAGCTTTTTACGAGCAGTACGTC. Translated, it gives CAEAWTAFYEQYV. This chain uses TRBV19 with TRBJ2-7, with a weak D call TRBD1 (6 bases). V dropped 11 bases and J dropped 4 bases, with 18 bases sitting between them. CDR1 and CDR2 from the germline V gene are LNHDA and SQIVND (reference sequence). This CDR3 comprises 13 residues.

The chain combines TRBV11-2 with TRBJ1-6, with D uncertain. Trimming took 1 base from V and 8 from J, leaving 9 bases between them. CDR1 is SGHAT, CDR2 FQNNGV, per germline. The CDR3 runs 14 residues. The CDR3, as DNA: TGTGCCAGCAGCTTAGTCAGCGTTGATTCACCCCTCCACTTT. Translated, it gives CASSLVSVDSPLHF.

This chain uses TRBV6-1 with TRBJ2-4; D gene ambiguous. Germline values: CDR1 MNHNS, CDR2 SASEGT. The CDR3 loop spans 12 amino acids. Trimming shortened V by 5 bases and J by 15 bases, and 17 bases separated the two germline ends. The CDR3 DNA reads as TGTGCCAGCAGTCACCTTAATGACTGCTTGTACTTC. As protein: CASSHLNDCLYF.

CDR3 sequence: CASSVGQGIVYEQYF. The DNA for the CDR3 is TGTGCCAGTAGTGTCGGACAGGGCATCGTATACGAGCAGTACTTC. The chain has TRBV19 and TRBJ2-7; 8 bases are shared with TRBD1. After removal of 5 bases from V and 4 bases from J, the junction contained 10 bases not matched to a gene. The CDR3 covers 15 residues. Germline V gene lookup returns CDR1 LNHDA and CDR2 SQIVND (reference sequence).

V and J are TRBV6-6 and TRBJ2-1; possible D gene TRBD2, 6 bases. Germline V CDR1 and CDR2: MNHNY, SVGAGI (reference sequence). CDR3 size: 12 residues. V was shortened by 4 bases and J by 13 bases, with 14 bases between the two germline ends. DNA of the CDR3: TGTGCCAGCAGTTTGGGCGGGGAATCCCAGTTCTTC. Translation: CASSLGGESQFF.

The chain carries TRBV11-3 and TRBJ1-1, with 7 bases matching TRBD1. This CDR3 is built from 15 residues. Germline V gives CDR1 SGHNT, CDR2 YENEEA. V shed 4 bases, J shed 4 bases, and the junction held 9 bases outside the gene matches. The CDR3 region has the DNA TGTGCCAGCAGCTCACGGACAGGACTTAGCACTGAAGCTTTCTTT. This sequence encodes CASSSRTGLSTEAFF.

This clone was detected only once. The chain recombines TRBV15 with TRBJ2-3; TRBD2 matches 7 bases. The trim removed 1 base at V and 0 bases at J, leaving 1 base unmatched. The length of the CDR3 is 15 residues. Germline lookup yields CDR1 LNHNV and CDR2 YYDKDF (reference sequence). The CDR3 is CATSRGAGSTDTQYF. In DNA, the CDR3 is TGTGCCACCAGCAGAGGAGCGGGGAGCACAGATACGCAGTATTTT. Complete variable domain (other parts from reference TRBV15 and TRBJ2-3): DAMVIQNPRYQVTQFGKPVTLSCSQTLNHNVMYWYQQKSSQAPKLLFHYYDKDFNNEADTPDNFQSRRPNTSFCFLDIRSPGLGDTAMYLCATSRGAGSTDTQYFGPGTRLTVL.